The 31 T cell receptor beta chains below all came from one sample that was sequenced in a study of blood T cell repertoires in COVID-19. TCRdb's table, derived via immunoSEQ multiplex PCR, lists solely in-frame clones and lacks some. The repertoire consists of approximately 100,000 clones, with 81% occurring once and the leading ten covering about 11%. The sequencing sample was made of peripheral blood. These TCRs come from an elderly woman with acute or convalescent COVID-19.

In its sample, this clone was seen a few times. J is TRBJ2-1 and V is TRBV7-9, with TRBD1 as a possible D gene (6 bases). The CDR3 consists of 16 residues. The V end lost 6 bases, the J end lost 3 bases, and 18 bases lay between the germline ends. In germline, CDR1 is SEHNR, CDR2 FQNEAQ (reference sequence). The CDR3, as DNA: TGTGCCAGCAGTTTTCCCGTGGGACAAATCTACAATGAGCAGTTCTTC. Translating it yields CASSFPVGQIYNEQFF.

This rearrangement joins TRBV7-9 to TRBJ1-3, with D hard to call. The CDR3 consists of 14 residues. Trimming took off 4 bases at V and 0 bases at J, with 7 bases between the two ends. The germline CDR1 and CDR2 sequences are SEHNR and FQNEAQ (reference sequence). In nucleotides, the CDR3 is TGTGCCAGCAGCTCCGGGAGCTCTGGAAACACCATATATTTT. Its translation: CASSSGSSGNTIYF.

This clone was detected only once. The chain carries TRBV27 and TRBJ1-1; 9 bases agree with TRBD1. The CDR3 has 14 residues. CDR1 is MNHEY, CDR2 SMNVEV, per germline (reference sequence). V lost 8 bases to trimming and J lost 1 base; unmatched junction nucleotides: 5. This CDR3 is CASLRDRANTEAFF. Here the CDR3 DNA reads TGTGCCAGCCTAAGGGACAGGGCGAACACTGAAGCTTTCTTT.

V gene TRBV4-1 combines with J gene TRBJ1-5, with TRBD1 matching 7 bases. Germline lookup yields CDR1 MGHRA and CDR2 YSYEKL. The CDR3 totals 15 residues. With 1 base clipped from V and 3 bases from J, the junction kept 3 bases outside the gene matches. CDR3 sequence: CASSQGQGYNQPQHF. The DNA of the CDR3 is TGCGCCAGCAGCCAAGGACAGGGCTACAATCAGCCCCAGCATTTT.

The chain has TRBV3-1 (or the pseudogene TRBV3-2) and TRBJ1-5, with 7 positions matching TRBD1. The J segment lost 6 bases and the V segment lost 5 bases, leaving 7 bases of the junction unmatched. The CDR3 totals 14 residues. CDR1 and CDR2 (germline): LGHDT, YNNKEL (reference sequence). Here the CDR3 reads CASSGTVGGQPQHF. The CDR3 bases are TGTGCCAGCAGCGGGACAGTGGGGGGTCAGCCCCAGCATTTT.

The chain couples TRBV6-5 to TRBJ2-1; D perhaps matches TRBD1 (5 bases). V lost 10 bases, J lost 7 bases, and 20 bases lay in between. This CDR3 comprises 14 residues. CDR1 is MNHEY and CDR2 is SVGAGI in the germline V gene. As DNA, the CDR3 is TGTGCCACCATGGGGTTGGGGCTGAAGAATGAGCAGTTCTTC. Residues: CATMGLGLKNEQFF.

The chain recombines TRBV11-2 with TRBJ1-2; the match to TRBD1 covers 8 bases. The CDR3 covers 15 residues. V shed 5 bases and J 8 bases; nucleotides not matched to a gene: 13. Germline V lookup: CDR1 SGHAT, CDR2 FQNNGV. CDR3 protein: CASSPRDRKKLGYTF. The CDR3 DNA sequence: TGTGCCAGCAGCCCTAGGGACAGGAAAAAACTCGGCTACACCTTC.

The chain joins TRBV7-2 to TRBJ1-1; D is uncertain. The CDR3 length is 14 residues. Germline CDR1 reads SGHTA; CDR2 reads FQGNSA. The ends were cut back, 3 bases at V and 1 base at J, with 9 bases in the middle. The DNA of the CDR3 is TGTGCCAGCAGCTTCGACGGCGGGAACACTGAAGCTTTCTTT. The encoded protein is CASSFDGGNTEAFF.

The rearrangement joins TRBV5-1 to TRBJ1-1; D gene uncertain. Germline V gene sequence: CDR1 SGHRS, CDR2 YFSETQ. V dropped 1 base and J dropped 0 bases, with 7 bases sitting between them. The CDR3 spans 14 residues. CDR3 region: CASSLRGLNTEAFF. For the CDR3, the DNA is TGCGCCAGCAGCTTGAGAGGGTTGAACACTGAAGCTTTCTTT.

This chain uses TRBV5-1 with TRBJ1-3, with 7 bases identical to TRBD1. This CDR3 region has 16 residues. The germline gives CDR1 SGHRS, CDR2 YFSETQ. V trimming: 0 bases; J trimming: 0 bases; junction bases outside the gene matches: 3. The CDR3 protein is CASSLGDRASGNTIYF. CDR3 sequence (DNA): TGCGCCAGCAGCTTGGGGGACAGAGCCTCTGGAAACACCATATATTTT.

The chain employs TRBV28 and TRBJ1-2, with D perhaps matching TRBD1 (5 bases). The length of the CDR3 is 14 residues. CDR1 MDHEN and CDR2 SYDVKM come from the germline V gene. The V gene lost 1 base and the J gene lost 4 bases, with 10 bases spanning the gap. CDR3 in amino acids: CASSLSSGPYGYTF. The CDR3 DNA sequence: TGTGCCAGCAGTTTATCGTCAGGGCCCTATGGCTACACCTTC.

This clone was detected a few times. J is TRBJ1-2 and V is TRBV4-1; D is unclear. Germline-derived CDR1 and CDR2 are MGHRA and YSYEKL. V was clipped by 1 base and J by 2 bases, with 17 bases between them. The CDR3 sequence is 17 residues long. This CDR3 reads CASSQGRGLLANYGYTF. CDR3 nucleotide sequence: TGCGCCAGCAGCCAAGGCCGGGGTTTGTTGGCCAACTATGGCTACACCTTC.

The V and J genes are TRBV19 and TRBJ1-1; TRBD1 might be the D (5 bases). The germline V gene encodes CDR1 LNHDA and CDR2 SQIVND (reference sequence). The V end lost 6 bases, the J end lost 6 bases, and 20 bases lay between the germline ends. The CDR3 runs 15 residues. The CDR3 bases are TGTGCCAGTAGCACAGCCCCAGGGATCCCAGCTGAAGCTTTCTTT. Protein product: CASSTAPGIPAEAFF.

In nucleotides, the CDR3 is TGTGCCACCAGCGCCGGGACAGGGGGGCCCACTGAAGCTTTCTTT. It is translated as CATSAGTGGPTEAFF. The chain carries TRBV15 and TRBJ1-1; TRBD1 matches at 11 bases. CDR1 is LNHNV and CDR2 is YYDKDF in the germline V gene (reference sequence). Germline trimming cut 5 bases from V and 4 bases from J; bases unmatched to any gene: 6. The length of the CDR3 is 15 residues.

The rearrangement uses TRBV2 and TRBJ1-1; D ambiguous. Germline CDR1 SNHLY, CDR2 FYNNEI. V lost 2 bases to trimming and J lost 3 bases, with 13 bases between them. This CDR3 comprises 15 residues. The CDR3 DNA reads TGTGCCAGCAGTGAACGGAAGGTAGCGGACACTGAAGCTTTCTTT. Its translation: CASSERKVADTEAFF.

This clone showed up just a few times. In DNA, the CDR3 is TGTGCCAGTAGTACCCAGACAGGGGTCGGGGAGCTGTTTTTT. It specifies CASSTQTGVGELFF. The genes are TRBV19 and TRBJ2-2, with 8 positions matching TRBD1. The CDR3 sequence is 14 residues long. V trimming: 4 bases; J trimming: 7 bases; junction bases outside the gene matches: 5. Germline-derived CDR1 and CDR2 are LNHDA and SQIVND (reference sequence).

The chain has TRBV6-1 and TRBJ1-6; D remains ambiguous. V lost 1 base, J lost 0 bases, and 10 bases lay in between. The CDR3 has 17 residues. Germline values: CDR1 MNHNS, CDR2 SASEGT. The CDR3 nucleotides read TGTGCCAGCAGTGAAGGATCGGCAGGCTCCTATAATTCACCCCTCCACTTT. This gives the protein CASSEGSAGSYNSPLHF.

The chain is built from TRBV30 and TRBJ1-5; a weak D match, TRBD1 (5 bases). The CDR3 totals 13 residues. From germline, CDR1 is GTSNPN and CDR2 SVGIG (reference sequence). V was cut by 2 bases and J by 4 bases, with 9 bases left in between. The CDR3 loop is CAWSLEGNQPQHF. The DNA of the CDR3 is TGTGCCTGGAGTCTGGAGGGGAATCAGCCCCAGCATTTT.

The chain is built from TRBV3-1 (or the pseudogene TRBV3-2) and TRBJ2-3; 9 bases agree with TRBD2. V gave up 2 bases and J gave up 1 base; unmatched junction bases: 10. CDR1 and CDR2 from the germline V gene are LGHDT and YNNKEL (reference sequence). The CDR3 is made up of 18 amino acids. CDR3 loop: CASSQRRGGAVGTDTQYF. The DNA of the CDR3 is TGTGCCAGCAGCCAACGACGCGGGGGGGCCGTCGGCACAGATACGCAGTATTTT.

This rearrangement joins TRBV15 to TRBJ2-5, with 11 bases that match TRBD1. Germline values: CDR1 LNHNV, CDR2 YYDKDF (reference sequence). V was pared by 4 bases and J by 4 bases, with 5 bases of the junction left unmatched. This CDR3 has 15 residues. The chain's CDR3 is CATSTRTGGAETQYF. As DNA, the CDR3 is TGTGCCACCAGCACAAGGACAGGGGGCGCAGAGACCCAGTACTTC.

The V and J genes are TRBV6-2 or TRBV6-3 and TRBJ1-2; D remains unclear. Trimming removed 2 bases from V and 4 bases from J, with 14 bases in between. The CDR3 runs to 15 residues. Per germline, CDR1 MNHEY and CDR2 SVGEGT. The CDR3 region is CASSYDTRFTYGYTF. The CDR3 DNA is TGTGCCAGCAGTTACGATACCAGGTTCACCTATGGCTACACCTTC.

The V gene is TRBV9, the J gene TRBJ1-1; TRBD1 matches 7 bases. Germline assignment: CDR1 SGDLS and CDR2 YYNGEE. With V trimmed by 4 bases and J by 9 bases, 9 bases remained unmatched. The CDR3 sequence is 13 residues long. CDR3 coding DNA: TGTGCCAGCAGCCTGAGTTCAGGGGGGCAAGCTTTCTTT. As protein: CASSLSSGGQAFF.

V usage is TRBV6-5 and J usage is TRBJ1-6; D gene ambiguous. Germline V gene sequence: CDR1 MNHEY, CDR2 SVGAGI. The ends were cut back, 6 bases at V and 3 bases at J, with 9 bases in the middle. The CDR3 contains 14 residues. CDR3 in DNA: TGTGCCAGCAGCCCACAGAGCTATAATTCACCCCTCCACTTT. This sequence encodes CASSPQSYNSPLHF.

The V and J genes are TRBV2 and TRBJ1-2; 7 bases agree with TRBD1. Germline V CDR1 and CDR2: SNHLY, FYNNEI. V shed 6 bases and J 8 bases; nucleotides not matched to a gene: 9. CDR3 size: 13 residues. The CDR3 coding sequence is TGTGCCAGCAGAGGACAGGTTTCTAACGGCTACACCTTC. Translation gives CASRGQVSNGYTF.

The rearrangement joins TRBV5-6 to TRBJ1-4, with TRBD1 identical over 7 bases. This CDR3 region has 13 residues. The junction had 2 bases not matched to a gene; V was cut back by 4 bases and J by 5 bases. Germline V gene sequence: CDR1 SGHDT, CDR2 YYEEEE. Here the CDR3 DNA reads TGTGCCAGCAGCAGGGGGCAGAATGAAAAACTGTTTTTT. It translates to CASSRGQNEKLFF.

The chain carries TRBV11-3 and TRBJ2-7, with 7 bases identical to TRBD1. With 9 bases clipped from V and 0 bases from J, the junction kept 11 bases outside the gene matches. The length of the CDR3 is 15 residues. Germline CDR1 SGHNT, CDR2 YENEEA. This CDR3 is CASSFGDSRSYEQYF. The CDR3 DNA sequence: TGTGCCAGTTCTTTCGGGGACAGCCGCTCCTACGAGCAGTACTTC.

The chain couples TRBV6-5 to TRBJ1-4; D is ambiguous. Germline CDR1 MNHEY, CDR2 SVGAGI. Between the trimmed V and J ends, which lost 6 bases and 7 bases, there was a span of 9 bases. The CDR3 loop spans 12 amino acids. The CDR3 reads CASRSPGEKLFF. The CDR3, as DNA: TGTGCCAGCAGGAGTCCGGGTGAAAAACTGTTTTTT.

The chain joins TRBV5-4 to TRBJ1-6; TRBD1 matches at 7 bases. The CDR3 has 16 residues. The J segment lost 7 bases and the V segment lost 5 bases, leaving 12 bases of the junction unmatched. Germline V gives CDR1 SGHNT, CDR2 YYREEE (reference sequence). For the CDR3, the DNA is TGTGCCAGCAGGTTCAACACCGGGACAGAGAATTCACCCCTCCACTTT. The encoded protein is CASRFNTGTENSPLHF.

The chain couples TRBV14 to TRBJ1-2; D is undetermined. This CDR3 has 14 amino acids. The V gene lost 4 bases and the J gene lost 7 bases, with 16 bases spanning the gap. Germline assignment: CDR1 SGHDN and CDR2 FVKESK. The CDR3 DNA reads TGTGCCAGCAGCCCCCGAACCTACTCCTTTGGCTACACCTTC. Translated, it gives CASSPRTYSFGYTF.

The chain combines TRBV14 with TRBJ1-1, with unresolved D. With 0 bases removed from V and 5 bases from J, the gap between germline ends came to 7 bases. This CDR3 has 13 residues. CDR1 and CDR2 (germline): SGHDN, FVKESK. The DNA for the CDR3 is TGTGCCAGCAGCCAAGAAAGAGGGACTGAAGCTTTCTTT. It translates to CASSQERGTEAFF.

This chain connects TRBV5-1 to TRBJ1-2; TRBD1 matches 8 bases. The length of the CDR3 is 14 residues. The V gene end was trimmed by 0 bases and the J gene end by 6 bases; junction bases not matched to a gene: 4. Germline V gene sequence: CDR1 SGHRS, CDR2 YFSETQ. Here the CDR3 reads CASSLEGRGHGYTF. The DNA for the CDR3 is TGCGCCAGCAGCTTGGAGGGCAGGGGGCATGGCTACACCTTC. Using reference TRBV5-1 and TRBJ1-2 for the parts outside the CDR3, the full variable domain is KAGVTQTPRYLIKTRGQQVTLSCSPISGHRSVSWYQQTPGQGLQFLFEYFSETQRNKGNFPGRFSGRQFSNSRSEMNVSTLELGDSALYLCASSLEGRGHGYTFGSGTRLTVV.